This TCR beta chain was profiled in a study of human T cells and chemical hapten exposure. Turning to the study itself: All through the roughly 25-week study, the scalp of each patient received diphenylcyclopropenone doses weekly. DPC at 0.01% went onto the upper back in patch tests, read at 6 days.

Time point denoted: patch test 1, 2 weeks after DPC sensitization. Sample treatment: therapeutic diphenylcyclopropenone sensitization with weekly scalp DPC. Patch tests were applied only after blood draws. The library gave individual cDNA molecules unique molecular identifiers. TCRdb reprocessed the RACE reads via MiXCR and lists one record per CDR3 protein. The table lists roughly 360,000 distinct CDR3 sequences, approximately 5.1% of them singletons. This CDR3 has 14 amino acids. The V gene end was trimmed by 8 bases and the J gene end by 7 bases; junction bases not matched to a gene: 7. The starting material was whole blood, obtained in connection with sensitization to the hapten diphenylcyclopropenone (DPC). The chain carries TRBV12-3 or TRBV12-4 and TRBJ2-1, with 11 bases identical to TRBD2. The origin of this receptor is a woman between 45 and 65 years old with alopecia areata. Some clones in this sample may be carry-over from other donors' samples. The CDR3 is CASYSSGRGNEQFF. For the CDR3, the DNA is TGTGCCAGCTATAGTAGCGGGAGGGGAAATGAGCAGTTCTTC.